These 21 T cell receptor beta chains were all obtained from the same sample, sequenced in a study of T cell changes during pregnancy in multiple sclerosis. Clones were read by immunoSEQ multiplex PCR, and TCRdb kept only the in-frame ones, dropping some. In the table there are tens of thousands of clones, 80% to 95% of which are singletons. Material: CD4+ T cells from peripheral blood mononuclear cells, obtained in the first trimester of pregnancy. The receptors derive from a female donor with multiple sclerosis, enrolled in a pregnancy study.

V usage is TRBV5-6 and J usage is TRBJ2-1; D is unclear. V was clipped by 4 bases and J by 5 bases, with 4 bases between them. CDR3 length: 11 residues. CDR1 and CDR2 from the germline V gene are SGHDT and YYEEEE. The CDR3 region has the DNA TGTGCCAGCAGCATAAACAATGAGCAGTTCTTC. Translated: CASSINNEQFF. Variable domain in full (rest from reference TRBV5-6 and TRBJ2-1): DAGVTQSPTHLIKTRGQQVTLRCSPKSGHDTVSWYQQALGQGPQFIFQYYEEEERQRGNFPDRFSGHQFPNYSSELNVNALLLGDSALYLCASSINNEQFFGPGTRLTVL.

Concerning this clone: The sample holds other DNA sequences that translate to the same CDR3. V usage is TRBV14 and J usage is TRBJ1-1, with D possibly matching TRBD1 (6 bases). Germline V gene data show CDR1 as SGHDN and CDR2 as FVKESK. The V end lost 4 bases, the J end lost 1 base, and 7 bases lay between the germline ends. The CDR3 covers 13 residues. In DNA form, the CDR3 reads TGTGCCAGCAGCCTACAGGGGAACACTGAAGCTTTCTTT. Translation gives CASSLQGNTEAFF.

The gene calls are TRBV10-3 and TRBJ2-1, with 10 bases fitting TRBD2. Germline V gives CDR1 ENHRY, CDR2 SYGVKD. The V and J ends lost 10 bases and 8 bases, in that order; junction bases with no gene match: 8. CDR3 length: 13 amino acids. The DNA of the CDR3 is TGTGCCACCACCGGGACTAGCGACCATGAGCAGTTCTTC. Translated, it gives CATTGTSDHEQFF.

V gene TRBV5-1 combines with J gene TRBJ2-5, with TRBD1 matching over 10 bases. This CDR3 has 15 amino acids. The V and J ends lost 3 bases and 5 bases, in that order; junction bases with no gene match: 7. Germline V gene sequence: CDR1 SGHRS, CDR2 YFSETQ. The CDR3 coding sequence is TGCGCCAGCAGCTCCCGGGACAGGGGTGGTGAGACCCAGTACTTC. This sequence encodes CASSSRDRGGETQYF.

This chain joins TRBV28 and TRBJ2-1, with 13 bases lining up with TRBD2. Germline V gene sequence: CDR1 MDHEN, CDR2 SYDVKM. With 4 bases clipped from V and 8 bases from J, the junction kept 5 bases outside the gene matches. This CDR3 comprises 15 residues. The CDR3 loop is CASSYGTSGNYEQFF. CDR3 DNA sequence: TGTGCCAGCAGTTACGGGACTAGCGGGAACTATGAGCAGTTCTTC.

The V gene is TRBV28, the J gene TRBJ1-2; the match to TRBD1 covers 7 bases. The germline V gene encodes CDR1 MDHEN and CDR2 SYDVKM. The length of the CDR3 is 12 residues. With 5 bases clipped from V and 8 bases from J, the junction kept 5 bases outside the gene matches. CDR3 sequence: CASSQGEYGYTF. The CDR3 DNA is TGTGCCAGCAGTCAGGGGGAGTACGGCTACACCTTC.

This chain connects TRBV6-5 to TRBJ1-6; TRBD1 matches at 7 bases. This CDR3 spans 13 amino acids. V was clipped by 5 bases and J by 10 bases; unmatched bases: 5. Looked up from germline, CDR1 is MNHEY and CDR2 is SVGAGI. The CDR3 DNA is TGTGCCAGCAGTGCCCGACAGGGCTCACCCCTCCACTTT. Its translation: CASSARQGSPLHF.

This rearrangement joins TRBV7-8 to TRBJ2-3; 15 positions agree with TRBD2. V dropped 5 bases and J dropped 11; count of bases not matched to a gene: 11. This CDR3 contains 16 residues. Germline CDR1 and CDR2: SGHVS and FQNEAQ. The CDR3 bases are TGTGCCAGCAGCGCCGGACTAGCGGGAGGGCCCTTTAGGCAGTATTTT. Protein sequence: CASSAGLAGGPFRQYF.

The chain is built from TRBV5-1 and TRBJ1-4; a possible D gene is TRBD1 (5 bases). The CDR3 runs to 13 residues. Germline V lookup: CDR1 SGHRS, CDR2 YFSETQ. Trimming took off 5 bases at V and 7 bases at J, with 12 bases between the two ends. The CDR3 DNA sequence: TGCGCCAGCAGACTGGTCGGGGGTGAAAAACTGTTTTTT. It yields the protein CASRLVGGEKLFF.

The V and J genes are TRBV7-2 and TRBJ2-1; the match to TRBD1 covers 7 bases. With V trimmed by 0 bases and J by 2 bases, 1 base remained unmatched. The CDR3 sequence is 15 residues long. The germline CDR1 and CDR2 sequences are SGHTA and FQGNSA. The DNA of the CDR3 is TGTGCCAGCAGCTTAGCCAGGGGGACCTACAATGAGCAGTTCTTC. It yields the protein CASSLARGTYNEQFF.

The rearrangement joins TRBV7-8 to TRBJ1-5; TRBD1 matches 8 bases. The V segment lost 1 base and the J segment 2 bases; nucleotides outside the gene matches: 1. Germline-derived CDR1 and CDR2 are SGHVS and FQNEAQ. This CDR3 is built from 15 residues. The CDR3 coding sequence is TGTGCCAGCAGCTTAGACAGGGGGGGCAATCAGCCCCAGCATTTT. Translation: CASSLDRGGNQPQHF.

The chain is built from TRBV11-2 and TRBJ2-5; the match to TRBD2 covers 15 bases. The CDR3 covers 15 residues. The V gene's germline CDR1 is SGHAT and CDR2 FQNNGV. The J segment lost 6 bases and the V segment lost 5 bases, leaving 4 bases of the junction unmatched. CDR3 DNA: TGTGCCAGCAGCCTGGGACTAGCGGGAGGACAGACCCAGTACTTC. Translating it yields CASSLGLAGGQTQYF.

The rearrangement joins TRBV5-1 to TRBJ2-7; D is possibly TRBD2 (6 bases). The CDR3 length is 15 residues. V lost 4 bases, J lost 2 bases, and 16 bases lay in between. Per germline, CDR1 SGHRS and CDR2 YFSETQ. The CDR3 is CASSNPGRGTYEQYF. The CDR3 DNA is TGCGCCAGCAGCAATCCGGGACGGGGGACCTACGAGCAGTACTTC.

V is TRBV19 and J is TRBJ2-3, with D maybe TRBD1 (6 bases). This CDR3 has 14 amino acids. Germline CDR1 LNHDA, CDR2 SQIVND (reference sequence). V was cut by 7 bases and J by 5 bases, with 16 bases left in between. CDR3 nucleotide sequence: TGTGCCAGTACCTCCGGGACATTTAAAGATACGCAGTATTTT. Translation gives CASTSGTFKDTQYF.

J is TRBJ2-1 and V is TRBV4-1; 10 nucleotides align to TRBD2. V trimming: 0 bases; J trimming: 3 bases; junction bases outside the gene matches: 20. The germline CDR1 and CDR2 sequences are MGHRA and YSYEKL. This CDR3 spans 22 amino acids. The CDR3 bases are TGCGCCAGCAGCCAAGACCGGACTGGATCACTAGCGGGGCCCCGGAGCTACAATGAGCAGTTCTTC. It encodes CASSQDRTGSLAGPRSYNEQFF.

The chain combines TRBV11-3 with TRBJ2-1; 14 bases agree with TRBD2. Germline V lookup: CDR1 SGHNT, CDR2 YENEEA. The CDR3 sequence is 16 residues long. V lost 5 bases to trimming and J lost 8 bases; unmatched junction nucleotides: 8. The DNA of the CDR3 is TGTGCCAGCAGCCGCGGACTAGCGGGAGGATCGGATGAGCAGTTCTTC. This codes for CASSRGLAGGSDEQFF.

Only one count was recorded for this clone. The CDR3 region is CSVRGTVTYEQYF. The CDR3 DNA is TGCAGCGTTCGGGGGACAGTCACCTACGAGCAGTACTTC. The gene calls are TRBV29-1 and TRBJ2-7; weak D call: TRBD1 (7 bases). CDR1 is SQVTM, CDR2 ANQGSEA, per germline. This CDR3 contains 13 residues. V lost 5 bases and J 2 bases, leaving 13 bases between the germline ends.

The rearrangement uses TRBV6-5 and TRBJ2-7; 8 positions agree with TRBD1. CDR3 length: 13 amino acids. Germline assignment: CDR1 MNHEY and CDR2 SVGAGI. With 6 bases clipped from V and 3 bases from J, the junction kept 4 bases outside the gene matches. The CDR3 sequence is CASRRTGNYEQYF. CDR3 sequence (DNA): TGTGCCAGCAGACGGACAGGGAACTACGAGCAGTACTTC.

V usage is TRBV5-5 and J usage is TRBJ2-7, with 12 bases fitting TRBD2. Germline loops: CDR1 SGHKS, CDR2 YYEKEE (reference sequence). This CDR3 has 16 amino acids. Trimming at V came to 2 bases and at J to 4 bases, leaving 7 bases not matched to a gene. The chain's CDR3 is CASSFRASGRGYEQYF. The CDR3 coding sequence is TGTGCCAGCAGCTTTCGGGCTAGCGGGAGGGGATACGAGCAGTACTTC.

The chain is built from TRBV19 and TRBJ2-3; 9 bases line up with TRBD2. Germline V gene sequence: CDR1 LNHDA, CDR2 SQIVND (reference sequence). CDR3 length: 14 amino acids. Trimming took 7 bases from V and 5 from J; bases not matched to a gene: 7. The CDR3 sequence: CASKGGRVGDTQYF. The CDR3 region has the DNA TGTGCCAGTAAGGGCGGGAGGGTTGGAGATACGCAGTATTTT. Complete variable domain (other parts from reference TRBV19 and TRBJ2-3): DGGITQSPKYLFRKEGQNVTLSCEQNLNHDAMYWYRQDPGQGLRLIYYSQIVNDFQKGDIAEGYSVSREKKESFPLTVTSAQKNPTAFYLCASKGGRVGDTQYFGPGTRLTVL.

This chain links TRBV28 with TRBJ2-7; no firm D call. V was clipped by 6 bases and J by 0 bases, with 15 bases between them. The CDR3 contains 15 residues. CDR1 MDHEN and CDR2 SYDVKM come from the germline V gene. The CDR3 reads CASSPIVSFSYEQYF. The CDR3 nucleotides read TGTGCCAGCAGCCCAATCGTCAGTTTCTCCTACGAGCAGTACTTC.